Listed below are T cell receptor beta chains from one sample, sequenced in a study of regulatory T cells in long-lasting Graves disease. TCRdb passed the multiplex PCR reads through MiXCR, listing each CDR3 protein once. This table has 400,000 to 450,000 distinct CDR3 sequences, 15% appearing once. The sample also formed part of further work on T cells in Graves' hyperthyroidism and ophthalmopathy.

The sequencing used peripheral blood mononuclear cells (PBMCs), collected at new diagnosis, from a patient treated with antithyroid drugs. All receptors come from a young woman with Graves disease. Each CDR3 is given with its conserved first and last residue. A D gene is named only where the DNA matches it firmly.

D gene: TRBD2
V gene: TRBV5-4
J gene: TRBJ2-7
CDR3 protein: CASSRDWGGYEQYF

D gene: TRBD2
V gene: TRBV6-1
J gene: TRBJ2-1
CDR3 protein: CASSRLAGGYNEQFF

D gene: NA
V gene: TRBV29-1
J gene: TRBJ2-3
CDR3 protein: CSVLRATDTQYF

D gene: TRBD1
V gene: TRBV6-2/TRBV6-3
J gene: TRBJ1-4
CDR3 protein: CASRQWTGRTEKLFF

D gene: NA
V gene: TRBV18
J gene: TRBJ2-5
CDR3 protein: CASSPIGGKETQYF

D gene: TRBD1
V gene: TRBV20-1
J gene: TRBJ2-2
CDR3 protein: CSAWTGITGELFF

D gene: TRBD2
V gene: TRBV3-1
J gene: TRBJ2-1
CDR3 protein: CASSQDSGTTNEQFF

D gene: TRBD2
V gene: TRBV5-8
J gene: TRBJ2-1
CDR3 protein: CASSLELSAGVRTNEQFF

D gene: NA
V gene: TRBV30
J gene: TRBJ2-1
CDR3 protein: CAWSGGEGEPGGEQFF

D gene: NA
V gene: TRBV27
J gene: TRBJ1-4
CDR3 protein: CASSPVREGEKLFF

D gene: TRBD2
V gene: TRBV6-1
J gene: TRBJ2-2
CDR3 protein: CASSPEVSGTNTGELFF

D gene: NA
V gene: TRBV6-2/TRBV6-3
J gene: TRBJ1-5
CDR3 protein: CASSFGGKNSNQPQHF

D gene: TRBD1
V gene: TRBV10-3
J gene: TRBJ2-1
CDR3 protein: CAISPSPGQGGDNEQFF

D gene: NA
V gene: TRBV20-1
J gene: TRBJ1-5
CDR3 protein: CSALPLGGGIEFGQPQHF

D gene: TRBD1
V gene: TRBV27
J gene: TRBJ2-2
CDR3 protein: CASSLSGTGGSVDTGELFF

D gene: TRBD1
V gene: TRBV4-1
J gene: TRBJ2-7
CDR3 protein: CASAGTGVYEQYF

D gene: NA
V gene: TRBV27
J gene: TRBJ2-7
CDR3 protein: CASSLGGGRTYEQYF

D gene: NA
V gene: TRBV4-2
J gene: TRBJ2-3
CDR3 protein: CASSQVSGGHEGNTQYF

D gene: TRBD1
V gene: TRBV15
J gene: TRBJ1-1
CDR3 protein: CATTGTLNTEAFF

D gene: NA
V gene: TRBV20-1
J gene: TRBJ2-7
CDR3 protein: CSACALGVCDEQYF

D gene: NA
V gene: TRBV5-1
J gene: TRBJ1-1
CDR3 protein: CASSPQGSRYTEAFF

D gene: NA
V gene: TRBV6-5
J gene: TRBJ2-2
CDR3 protein: CASSYSQRRNTGELFF

D gene: TRBD2
V gene: TRBV20-1
J gene: TRBJ2-2
CDR3 protein: CSARTGSGSHGELFF

D gene: NA
V gene: TRBV24-1
J gene: TRBJ2-3
CDR3 protein: CATKLGGGDTQYF

D gene: NA
V gene: TRBV19
J gene: TRBJ2-1
CDR3 protein: CASPPGPSQSYNEQFF

D gene: NA
V gene: TRBV12-3/TRBV12-4
J gene: TRBJ2-7
CDR3 protein: CASSSRETYEQYF

D gene: TRBD2
V gene: TRBV5-1
J gene: TRBJ2-1
CDR3 protein: CASTPGGAGTNEQFF

D gene: NA
V gene: TRBV5-1
J gene: TRBJ2-7
CDR3 protein: CASSLGLGAYEQYF

D gene: NA
V gene: TRBV6-5
J gene: TRBJ2-7
CDR3 protein: CASSYEPGRFSYEQYF

D gene: NA
V gene: TRBV2
J gene: TRBJ2-7
CDR3 protein: CASSVSGTLGGEQYF

D gene: TRBD1
V gene: TRBV28
J gene: TRBJ1-4
CDR3 protein: CASSTSGTGSEKLFF

D gene: TRBD1
V gene: TRBV2
J gene: TRBJ2-7
CDR3 protein: CASGTGFSYEQYF

D gene: NA
V gene: TRBV7-2
J gene: TRBJ1-1
CDR3 protein: CAVTPRIGTEAFF

D gene: TRBD1
V gene: TRBV7-9
J gene: TRBJ2-3
CDR3 protein: CASSSTKTHRGETDTQYF

D gene: NA
V gene: TRBV6-1
J gene: TRBJ1-5
CDR3 protein: CASSIQPNQPQHF

D gene: NA
V gene: TRBV2
J gene: TRBJ1-5
CDR3 protein: CASSDHGYGQPQHF

D gene: NA
V gene: TRBV11-2
J gene: TRBJ2-3
CDR3 protein: CASSLALRGTQYF

D gene: TRBD2
V gene: TRBV5-1
J gene: TRBJ2-1
CDR3 protein: CASSRGGHEQFF

D gene: NA
V gene: TRBV7-8
J gene: TRBJ2-7
CDR3 protein: CASSPARQPGPYEQYF

D gene: NA
V gene: TRBV28
J gene: TRBJ2-1
CDR3 protein: CASSFPLPIGPYNEQFF

D gene: TRBD2
V gene: TRBV19
J gene: TRBJ2-2
CDR3 protein: CAGRRTSGSSGELFF

D gene: NA
V gene: TRBV20-1
J gene: TRBJ2-7
CDR3 protein: CSARAFGAGAYEQYF

D gene: NA
V gene: TRBV5-6
J gene: TRBJ2-5
CDR3 protein: CASSPMGYETQYF

D gene: NA
V gene: TRBV14
J gene: TRBJ1-6
CDR3 protein: CASSLDIPNSPLHF

D gene: TRBD2
V gene: TRBV6-2/TRBV6-3
J gene: TRBJ2-7
CDR3 protein: CASSYSSGASYEQYF

D gene: NA
V gene: TRBV2
J gene: TRBJ1-4
CDR3 protein: CASSDGLNEKLFF

D gene: NA
V gene: TRBV9
J gene: TRBJ2-7
CDR3 protein: CASSGSGSYEQYF

D gene: NA
V gene: TRBV30
J gene: TRBJ2-7
CDR3 protein: CAWKSDSSYEQYF

D gene: NA
V gene: TRBV11-3
J gene: TRBJ2-7
CDR3 protein: CASSGMTTPYEQYF

D gene: TRBD2
V gene: TRBV6-1
J gene: TRBJ2-3
CDR3 protein: CASSELLAGSTDTQYF

D gene: TRBD2
V gene: TRBV6-1
J gene: TRBJ2-2
CDR3 protein: CASTSGRNTGELFF

D gene: NA
V gene: TRBV3-1
J gene: TRBJ2-3
CDR3 protein: CASSQAHTDTQYF

D gene: TRBD2
V gene: TRBV5-1
J gene: TRBJ2-4
CDR3 protein: CASSLGLAGGLAKNIQYF